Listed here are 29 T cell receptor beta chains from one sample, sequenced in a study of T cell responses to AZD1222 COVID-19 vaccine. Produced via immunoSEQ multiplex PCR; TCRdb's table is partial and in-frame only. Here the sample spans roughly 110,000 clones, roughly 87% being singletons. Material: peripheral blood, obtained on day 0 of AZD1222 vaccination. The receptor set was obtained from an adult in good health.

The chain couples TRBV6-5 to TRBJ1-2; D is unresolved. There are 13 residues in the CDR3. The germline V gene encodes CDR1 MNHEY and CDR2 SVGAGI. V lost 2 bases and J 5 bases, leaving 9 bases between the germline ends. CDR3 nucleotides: TGTGCCAGCAGTTACGACGGCAGGTATGGCTACACCTTC. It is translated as CASSYDGRYGYTF.

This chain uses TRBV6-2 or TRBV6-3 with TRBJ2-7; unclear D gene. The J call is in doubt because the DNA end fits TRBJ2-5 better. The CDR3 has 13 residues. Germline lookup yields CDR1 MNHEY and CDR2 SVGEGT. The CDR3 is CASSYKEMETQYF. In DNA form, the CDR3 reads TGTGCCAGCAGTTACAAGGAGATGGAGACCCAGTACTTC.

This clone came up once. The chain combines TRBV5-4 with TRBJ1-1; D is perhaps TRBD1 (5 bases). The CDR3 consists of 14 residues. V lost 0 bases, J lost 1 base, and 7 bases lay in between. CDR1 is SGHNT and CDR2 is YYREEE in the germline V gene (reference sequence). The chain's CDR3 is CASSLGGGNTEAFF. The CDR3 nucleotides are TGTGCCAGCAGCTTGGGGGGCGGGAACACTGAAGCTTTCTTT. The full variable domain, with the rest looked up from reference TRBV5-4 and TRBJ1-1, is ETGVTQSPTHLIKTRGQQVTLRCSSQSGHNTVSWYQQALGQGPQFIFQYYREEENGRGNFPPRFSGLQFPNYSSELNVNALELDDSALYLCASSLGGGNTEAFFGQGTRLTVV.

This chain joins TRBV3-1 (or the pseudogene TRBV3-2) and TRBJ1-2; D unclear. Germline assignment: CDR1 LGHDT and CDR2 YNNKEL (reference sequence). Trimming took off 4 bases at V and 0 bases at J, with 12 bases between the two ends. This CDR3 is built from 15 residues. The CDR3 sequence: CASSRTDLANYGYTF. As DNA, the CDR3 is TGTGCCAGCAGCCGAACAGACCTAGCTAACTATGGCTACACCTTC.

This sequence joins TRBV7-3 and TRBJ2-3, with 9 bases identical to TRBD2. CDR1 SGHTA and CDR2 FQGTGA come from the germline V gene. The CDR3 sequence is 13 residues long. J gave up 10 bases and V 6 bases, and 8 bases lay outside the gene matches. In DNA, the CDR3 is TGTGCCAGCAGTTATAAGCGGGGGGCCTCGCAGTATTTT. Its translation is CASSYKRGASQYF.

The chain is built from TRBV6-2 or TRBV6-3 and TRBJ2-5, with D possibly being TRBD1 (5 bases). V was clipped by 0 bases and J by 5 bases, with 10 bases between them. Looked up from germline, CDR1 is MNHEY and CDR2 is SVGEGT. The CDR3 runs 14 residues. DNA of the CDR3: TGTGCCAGCAGTTACTCGACGGCAGGGGAGACCCAGTACTTC. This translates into CASSYSTAGETQYF.

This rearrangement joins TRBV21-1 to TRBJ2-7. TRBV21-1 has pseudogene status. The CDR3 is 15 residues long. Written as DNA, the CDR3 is TGTGCCAGCAGCAAAGCGGAAGGGTCCAGCTACGAGCAGTACTTC. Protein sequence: CASSKAEGSSYEQYF.

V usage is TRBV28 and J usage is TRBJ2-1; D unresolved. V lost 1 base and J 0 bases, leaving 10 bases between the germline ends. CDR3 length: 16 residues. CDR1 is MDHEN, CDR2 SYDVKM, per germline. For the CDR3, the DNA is TGTGCCAGCAGTTTATCGGCCGCCAACTCCTACAATGAGCAGTTCTTC. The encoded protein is CASSLSAANSYNEQFF.

CDR3 protein: CASSLPGTVKGLAFF. The CDR3 bases are TGTGCCAGCAGTTTGCCCGGGACGGTCAAAGGGCTAGCTTTCTTT. The V and J genes are TRBV28 and TRBJ1-1, with D perhaps TRBD1 (5 bases). This CDR3 has 15 amino acids. V was cut by 3 bases and J by 10 bases, with 21 bases left in between. Per germline, CDR1 MDHEN and CDR2 SYDVKM. Full variable domain (outside the CDR3, taken from reference TRBV28 and TRBJ1-1): DVKVTQSSRYLVKRTGEKVFLECVQDMDHENMFWYRQDPGLGLRLIYFSYDVKMKEKGDIPEGYSVSREKKERFSLILESASTNQTSMYLCASSLPGTVKGLAFFGQGTRLTVV.

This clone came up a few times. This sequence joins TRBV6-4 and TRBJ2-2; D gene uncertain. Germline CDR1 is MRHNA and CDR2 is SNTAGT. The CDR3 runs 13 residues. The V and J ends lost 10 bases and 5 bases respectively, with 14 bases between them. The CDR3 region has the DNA TGTGCCACCTCGCAAGGGAATACCGGGGAGCTGTTTTTT. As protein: CATSQGNTGELFF.

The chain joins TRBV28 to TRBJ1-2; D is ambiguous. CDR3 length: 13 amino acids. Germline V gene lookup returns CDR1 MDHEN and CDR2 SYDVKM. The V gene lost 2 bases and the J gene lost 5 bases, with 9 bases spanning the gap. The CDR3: CASSLRSAYGYTF. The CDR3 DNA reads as TGTGCCAGCAGTTTACGTTCCGCGTATGGCTACACCTTC.

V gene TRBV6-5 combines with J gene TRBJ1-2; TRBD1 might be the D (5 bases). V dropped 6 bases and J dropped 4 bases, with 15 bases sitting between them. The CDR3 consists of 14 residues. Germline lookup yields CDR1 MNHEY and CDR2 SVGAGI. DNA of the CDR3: TGTGCCAGCAGACGGGATACAGGCTCCTATGGCTACACCTTC. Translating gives CASRRDTGSYGYTF.

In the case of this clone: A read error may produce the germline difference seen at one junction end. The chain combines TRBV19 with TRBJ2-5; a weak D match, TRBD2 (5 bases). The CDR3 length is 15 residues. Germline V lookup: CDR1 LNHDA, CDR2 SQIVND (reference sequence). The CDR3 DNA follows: TGTGCCAGTAGTATAGGCGGCCGGGATCAAGAGATCCAGTACTTC. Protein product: CASSIGGRDQEIQYF.

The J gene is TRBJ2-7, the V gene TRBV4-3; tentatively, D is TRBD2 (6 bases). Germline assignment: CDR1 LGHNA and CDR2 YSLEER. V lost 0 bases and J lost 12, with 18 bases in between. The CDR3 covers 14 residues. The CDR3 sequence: CASSQEARGWGLYF. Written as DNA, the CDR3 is TGCGCCAGCAGCCAAGAGGCTCGGGGGTGGGGCCTGTACTTC.

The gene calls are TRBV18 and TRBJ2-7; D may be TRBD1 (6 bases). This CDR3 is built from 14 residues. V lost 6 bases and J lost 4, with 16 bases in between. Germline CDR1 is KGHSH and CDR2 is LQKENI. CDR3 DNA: TGTGCCAGCTCCCTAACACAGGGTTCTTACGAGCAGTACTTC. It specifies CASSLTQGSYEQYF.

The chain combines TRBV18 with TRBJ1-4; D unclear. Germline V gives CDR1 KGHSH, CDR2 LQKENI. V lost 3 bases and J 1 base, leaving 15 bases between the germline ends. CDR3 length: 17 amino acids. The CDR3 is CASSPEQLVVTNEKLFF. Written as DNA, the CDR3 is TGTGCCAGCTCACCGGAACAGTTAGTTGTAACTAATGAAAAACTGTTTTTT.

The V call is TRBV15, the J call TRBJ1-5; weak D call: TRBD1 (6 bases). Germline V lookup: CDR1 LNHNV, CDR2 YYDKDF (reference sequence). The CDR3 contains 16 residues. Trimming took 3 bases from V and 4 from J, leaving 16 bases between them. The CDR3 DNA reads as TGTGCCACCAGCAGCAGGGACACGCTACGGAATCAGCCCCAGCATTTT. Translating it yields CATSSRDTLRNQPQHF.

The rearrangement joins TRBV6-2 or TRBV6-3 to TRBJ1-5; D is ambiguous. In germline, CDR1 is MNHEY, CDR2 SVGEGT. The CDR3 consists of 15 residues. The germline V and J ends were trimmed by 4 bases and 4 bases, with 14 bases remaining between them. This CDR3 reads CASSSAGWPNQPQHF. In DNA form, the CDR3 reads TGTGCCAGCAGTTCGGCAGGTTGGCCAAATCAGCCCCAGCATTTT.

CDR3 protein: CASSYTGAVTDTQYF. The CDR3 DNA sequence: TGTGCCAGCAGTTACACTGGGGCGGTCACAGATACGCAGTATTTT. The chain uses TRBV6-6 and TRBJ2-3, with D tentatively TRBD1 (5 bases). This CDR3 spans 15 amino acids. Deletions cut 2 bases from V and 2 bases from J, with 11 bases between. CDR1 is MNHNY and CDR2 is SVGAGI in the germline V gene (reference sequence).

CDR3 sequence (DNA): TGTGCCAGCAGTTCTCCAGGGAGAGGCACTGAAGCTTTCTTT. Translation: CASSSPGRGTEAFF. The rearrangement links TRBV6-2 or TRBV6-3 to TRBJ1-1; perhaps TRBD1 as D (5 bases). Deletions cut 4 bases from V and 4 bases from J, with 13 bases between. The V gene's germline CDR1 is MNHEY and CDR2 SVGEGT. The CDR3 length is 14 residues.

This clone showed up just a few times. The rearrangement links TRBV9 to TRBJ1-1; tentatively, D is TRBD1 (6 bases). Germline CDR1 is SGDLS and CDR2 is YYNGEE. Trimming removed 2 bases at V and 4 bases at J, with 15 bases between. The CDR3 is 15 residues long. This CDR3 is CASSVLDRFGTEAFF. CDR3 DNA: TGTGCCAGCAGCGTGCTGGACAGATTTGGCACTGAAGCTTTCTTT. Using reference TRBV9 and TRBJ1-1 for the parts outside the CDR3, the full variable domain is DSGVTQTPKHLITATGQRVTLRCSPRSGDLSVYWYQQSLDQGLQFLIQYYNGEERAKGNILERFSAQQFPDLHSELNLSSLELGDSALYFCASSVLDRFGTEAFFGQGTRLTVV.

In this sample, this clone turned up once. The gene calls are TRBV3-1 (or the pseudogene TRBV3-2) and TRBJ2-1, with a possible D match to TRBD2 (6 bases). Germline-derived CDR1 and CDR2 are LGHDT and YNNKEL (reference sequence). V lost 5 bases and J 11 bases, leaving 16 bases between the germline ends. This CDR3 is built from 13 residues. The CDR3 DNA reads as TGTGCCAGCAGCTACATAGCGGAAAGGAAGCAGTTCTTC. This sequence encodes CASSYIAERKQFF.

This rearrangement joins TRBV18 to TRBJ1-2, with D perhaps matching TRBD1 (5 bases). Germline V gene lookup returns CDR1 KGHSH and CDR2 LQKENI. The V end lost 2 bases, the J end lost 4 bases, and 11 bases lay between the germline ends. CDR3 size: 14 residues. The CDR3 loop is CASSPGRDTYGYTF. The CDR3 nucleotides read TGTGCCAGCTCACCAGGCAGGGATACCTATGGCTACACCTTC.

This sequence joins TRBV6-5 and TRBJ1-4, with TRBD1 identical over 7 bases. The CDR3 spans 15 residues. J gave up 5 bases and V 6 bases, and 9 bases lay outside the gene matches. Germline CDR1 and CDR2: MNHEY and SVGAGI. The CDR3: CASSAYGTANEKLFF. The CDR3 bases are TGTGCCAGCAGCGCCTACGGGACAGCAAATGAAAAACTGTTTTTT.

This chain's CDR3 is CASSALGGGYGYTF. CDR3 nucleotides: TGTGCCAGCAGCGCTTTGGGGGGCGGCTATGGCTACACCTTC. This rearrangement joins TRBV6-5 to TRBJ1-2; a weak D match, TRBD1 (6 bases). Trimming took 6 bases from V and 4 from J, leaving 15 bases between them. The germline CDR1 and CDR2 sequences are MNHEY and SVGAGI. This CDR3 region has 14 residues.

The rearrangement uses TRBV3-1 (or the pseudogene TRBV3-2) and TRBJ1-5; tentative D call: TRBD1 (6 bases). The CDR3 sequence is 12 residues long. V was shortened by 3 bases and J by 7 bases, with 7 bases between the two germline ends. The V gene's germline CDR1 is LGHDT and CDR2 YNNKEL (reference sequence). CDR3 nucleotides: TGTGCCAGCAGCCAGGGGGCCCAGCCCCAGCATTTT. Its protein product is CASSQGAQPQHF.

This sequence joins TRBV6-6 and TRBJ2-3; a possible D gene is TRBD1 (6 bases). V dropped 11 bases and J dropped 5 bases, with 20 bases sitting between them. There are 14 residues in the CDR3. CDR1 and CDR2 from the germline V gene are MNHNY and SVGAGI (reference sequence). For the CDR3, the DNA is TGTGCCGGGTCCGGGACAAATTTCGTAGATACGCAGTATTTT. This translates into CAGSGTNFVDTQYF.

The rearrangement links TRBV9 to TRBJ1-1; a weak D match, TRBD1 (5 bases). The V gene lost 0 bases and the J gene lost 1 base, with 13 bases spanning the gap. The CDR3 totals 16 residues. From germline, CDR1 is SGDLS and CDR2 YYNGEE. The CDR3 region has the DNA TGTGCCAGCAGCGTAGGTTCAGGGCATTCGAACACTGAAGCTTTCTTT. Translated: CASSVGSGHSNTEAFF.

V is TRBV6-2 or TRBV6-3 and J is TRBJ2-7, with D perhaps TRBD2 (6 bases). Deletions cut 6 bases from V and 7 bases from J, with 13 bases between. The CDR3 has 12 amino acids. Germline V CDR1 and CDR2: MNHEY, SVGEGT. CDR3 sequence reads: CASSPSAGEQYF. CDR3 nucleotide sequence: TGTGCCAGCAGCCCGTCGGCGGGGGAGCAGTACTTC.